This passage covers 23 T cell receptor beta chains from one sample sequenced in a study of shared clonotypes between healthy human individuals. Profiling relied on immunoSEQ multiplex PCR, and the TCRdb table lists in-frame clones only, not all of them. The data contain about 1.9 million clones, roughly 95% of them singletons. Positively selected for CCR7, the CD45RO-negative cells used as naive CD8 cells excluded terminally differentiated effector memory CD45RA+ cells. Sequencing was carried out using naive CD8+ T cells from PBMCs. Source of these receptors: a man between 18 and 35 years old in good health. Some clones in this sample may be carry-over from other donors' samples.

About this clone: Other DNA variants within this sample encode the same CDR3. The chain employs TRBV9 and TRBJ1-3, with D hard to call. Trimming took off 0 bases at V and 0 bases at J, with 7 bases between the two ends. Germline V lookup: CDR1 SGDLS, CDR2 YYNGEE. CDR3 length: 15 residues. The CDR3 coding sequence is TGTGCCAGCAGCGTAGTAGCCGGCTCTGGAAACACCATATATTTT. This encodes CASSVVAGSGNTIYF.

The V and J genes are TRBV4-1 and TRBJ1-3; D unresolved. Germline values: CDR1 MGHRA, CDR2 YSYEKL. V was cut by 1 base and J by 1 base, with 8 bases left in between. The CDR3 totals 15 residues. This CDR3 is CASSQVQTSGNTIYF. In nucleotides, the CDR3 is TGCGCCAGCAGCCAAGTACAGACTTCTGGAAACACCATATATTTT.

V usage is TRBV10-2 and J usage is TRBJ2-5; D perhaps matches TRBD2 (5 bases). The germline V and J ends were trimmed by 8 bases and 5 bases, with 15 bases remaining between them. Germline CDR1 reads WSHSY; CDR2 reads SAAADI. The CDR3 totals 13 residues. CDR3 region: CASARGPKETQYF. The CDR3 nucleotides are TGCGCCAGCGCCCGGGGTCCCAAGGAGACCCAGTACTTC.

The rearrangement links TRBV19 to TRBJ2-1; no reliable D call. The V end was cut by 0 bases, the J end by 0 bases, with 18 bases between. This CDR3 spans 19 amino acids. Germline lookup yields CDR1 LNHDA and CDR2 SQIVND (reference sequence). CDR3 amino acids: CASSIDQFTEYDSYNEQFF. The CDR3 coding sequence is TGTGCCAGTAGTATAGATCAATTTACGGAGTACGACTCCTACAATGAGCAGTTCTTC.

This chain connects TRBV7-9 to TRBJ2-1; D unresolved. This CDR3 spans 13 amino acids. Germline V CDR1 and CDR2: SEHNR, FQNEAQ (reference sequence). V was pared by 3 bases and J by 5 bases, with 8 bases between. CDR3 sequence reads: CASSLGENNEQFF. The CDR3 region has the DNA TGTGCCAGCAGCTTGGGCGAAAACAATGAGCAGTTCTTC.

The chain has TRBV7-9 and TRBJ2-5; D gene uncertain. Per germline, CDR1 SEHNR and CDR2 FQNEAQ (reference sequence). Trimming removed 5 bases at V and 7 bases at J, with 14 bases between. The CDR3 totals 13 residues. CDR3 sequence (DNA): TGTGCCAGCAGCCCGGAATCGTTCGGGACCCAGTACTTC. Translated: CASSPESFGTQYF.

The chain links TRBV4-1 to TRBJ2-5; 12 bases map to TRBD2. V lost 4 bases to trimming and J lost 4 bases; unmatched junction nucleotides: 4. The CDR3 covers 15 residues. Germline V CDR1 and CDR2: MGHRA, YSYEKL. CDR3 coding DNA: TGCGCCAGCAGCCGACTAGCGGGAGTCCCAGAGACCCAGTACTTC. Translating it yields CASSRLAGVPETQYF.

The genes are TRBV5-1 and TRBJ2-7; D is perhaps TRBD1 (5 bases). The CDR3 spans 13 residues. Per germline, CDR1 SGHRS and CDR2 YFSETQ. V was shortened by 4 bases and J by 5 bases, with 13 bases between the two germline ends. The CDR3 DNA reads as TGCGCCAGCAGCCCCGGTGACAGTCACGAGCAGTACTTC. This codes for CASSPGDSHEQYF.

This CDR3 reads CASSPRGTGGVTETQYF. CDR3 nucleotide sequence: TGTGCCAGTAGTCCGAGGGGGACAGGGGGAGTGACAGAGACCCAGTACTTC. The chain recombines TRBV19 with TRBJ2-5, with TRBD1 matching 11 bases. Losses at the gene ends were 5 bases for V and 4 bases for J; bases not matched to a gene: 12. There are 17 residues in the CDR3. Germline V gene data show CDR1 as LNHDA and CDR2 as SQIVND (reference sequence).

V gene TRBV9 combines with J gene TRBJ2-2; TRBD1 or TRBD2 may be the D gene (5 bases each). The V end lost 1 base, the J end lost 2 bases, and 12 bases lay between the germline ends. Germline V lookup: CDR1 SGDLS, CDR2 YYNGEE. This CDR3 is 16 amino acids long. The CDR3 DNA sequence: TGTGCCAGCAGCGTATCTTTTCGGGGCAACACCGGGGAGCTGTTTTTT. The encoded protein is CASSVSFRGNTGELFF. Based on the CDR3 plus reference TRBV9 and TRBJ2-2, the full variable domain is DSGVTQTPKHLITATGQRVTLRCSPRSGDLSVYWYQQSLDQGLQFLIQYYNGEERAKGNILERFSAQQFPDLHSELNLSSLELGDSALYFCASSVSFRGNTGELFFGEGSRLTVL.

The chain is built from TRBV6-1 and TRBJ2-2; D might be TRBD2 (6 bases). The CDR3 length is 16 residues. Per the germline V gene, CDR1 is MNHNS and CDR2 is SASEGT. V was clipped by 1 base and J by 6 bases, with 15 bases between them. Here the CDR3 reads CASSEDWGEWAGELFF. CDR3 in DNA: TGTGCCAGCAGTGAAGATTGGGGGGAGTGGGCCGGGGAGCTGTTTTTT.

The chain has TRBV5-8 and TRBJ2-7, with D perhaps matching TRBD1 (6 bases). Deletions cut 0 bases from V and 4 bases from J, with 14 bases between. The CDR3 has 15 residues. Germline CDR1 and CDR2: SGHTS and YDEGEE. In DNA, the CDR3 is TGTGCCAGCAGCTTGGGGCCCAGGGGTTCATACGAGCAGTACTTC. Protein: CASSLGPRGSYEQYF.

The sample holds one count of this clone. V and J are TRBV10-2 and TRBJ2-1; the D gene is possibly TRBD1 (5 bases). V was clipped by 7 bases and J by 2 bases, with 18 bases between them. The CDR3 is 16 residues long. Germline CDR1 reads WSHSY; CDR2 reads SAAADI. The CDR3 loop reads CASTQGMRGAYNEQFF. CDR3 coding DNA: TGCGCCAGCACCCAGGGAATGAGAGGCGCCTACAATGAGCAGTTCTTC.

The rearrangement uses TRBV4-1 and TRBJ2-7; possibly TRBD1 for D (5 bases). Germline V gives CDR1 MGHRA, CDR2 YSYEKL. V was clipped by 1 base and J by 2 bases, with 6 bases between them. This CDR3 has 13 residues. The CDR3 DNA sequence: TGCGCCAGCAGCCAAGTGGACACCTACGAGCAGTACTTC. Its translation is CASSQVDTYEQYF.

The chain couples TRBV9 to TRBJ1-1; D not resolved. Trimming removed 0 bases at V and 3 bases at J, with 9 bases between. The CDR3 runs 14 residues. Germline CDR1 reads SGDLS; CDR2 reads YYNGEE. The CDR3 loop is CASSVALMDTEAFF. In DNA, the CDR3 is TGTGCCAGCAGCGTAGCCCTTATGGACACTGAAGCTTTCTTT.

The chain carries TRBV6-6 and TRBJ1-2, with D possibly matching TRBD1 (6 bases). The V end lost 4 bases, the J end lost 7 bases, and 19 bases lay between the germline ends. CDR1 is MNHNY and CDR2 is SVGAGI in the germline V gene (reference sequence). The length of the CDR3 is 15 residues. CDR3 in DNA: TGTGCCAGCAGTTTAGGAGGGGGTCTCGACAGTGGCTACACCTTC. Translating it yields CASSLGGGLDSGYTF.

This chain uses TRBV10-1 with TRBJ2-7; possible D gene TRBD2, 5 bases. The germline V gene encodes CDR1 WNHNN and CDR2 SYGVQD (reference sequence). Between the trimmed V and J ends, which lost 4 bases and 9 bases, there was a span of 13 bases. The CDR3 contains 12 residues. CDR3 sequence: CASSADSLAQYF. The CDR3 nucleotides read TGCGCCAGCAGTGCTGATTCTCTAGCGCAGTACTTC.

The chain employs TRBV28 and TRBJ2-7; TRBD2 agrees at 8 bases. After removal of 5 bases from V and 6 bases from J, the junction contained 9 bases not matched to a gene. The length of the CDR3 is 14 residues. CDR1 is MDHEN and CDR2 is SYDVKM in the germline V gene. As DNA, the CDR3 is TGTGCCAGCAGTCCCTTAGCGGGGCCCGGCGAGCAGTACTTC. Translation: CASSPLAGPGEQYF.

This sequence joins TRBV30 and TRBJ1-2; D gene unclear. Germline CDR1 GTSNPN, CDR2 SVGIG (reference sequence). The V gene lost 1 base and the J gene lost 5 bases, with 14 bases spanning the gap. CDR3 size: 14 residues. The CDR3 loop reads CAWSARGSGYGYTF. In nucleotides, the CDR3 is TGTGCCTGGAGTGCCCGAGGGTCGGGGTATGGCTACACCTTC.

This clone showed up just a few times. The chain couples TRBV28 to TRBJ2-2; D not certain. CDR3 length: 11 amino acids. V lost 7 bases and J lost 3, with 3 bases in between. Per germline, CDR1 MDHEN and CDR2 SYDVKM. The CDR3 sequence: CASTDTGELFF. CDR3 sequence (DNA): TGTGCCAGCACCGACACCGGGGAGCTGTTTTTT.

This sequence joins TRBV12-5 and TRBJ1-2, with no clear D. Germline V gene sequence: CDR1 LGHNT, CDR2 FRNRAP. The CDR3 runs 13 residues. Here the CDR3 reads CGGNGLSIYGYTF. Here the CDR3 DNA reads TGTGGAGGAAACGGCCTTTCGATCTATGGCTACACCTTC.

This sequence joins TRBV15 and TRBJ2-7; TRBD2 matches 7 bases. This CDR3 is 15 amino acids long. Trimming at V came to 3 bases and at J to 2 bases, leaving 7 bases not matched to a gene. Germline V gives CDR1 LNHNV, CDR2 YYDKDF (reference sequence). The CDR3 DNA follows: TGTGCCACCAGCAGTTCGCCGGGAGGTACCTACGAGCAGTACTTC. Amino acid sequence: CATSSSPGGTYEQYF.

The chain couples TRBV9 to TRBJ2-1, with TRBD2 matching over 16 bases. The germline gives CDR1 SGDLS, CDR2 YYNGEE. J was trimmed by 0 bases and V by 0 bases; bases with no gene match: 9. The CDR3 loop spans 21 amino acids. CDR3 amino acids: CASSVEAGTSGRAGSYNEQFF. The CDR3 nucleotides read TGTGCCAGCAGCGTAGAGGCAGGGACTAGCGGGAGGGCCGGCTCCTACAATGAGCAGTTCTTC.